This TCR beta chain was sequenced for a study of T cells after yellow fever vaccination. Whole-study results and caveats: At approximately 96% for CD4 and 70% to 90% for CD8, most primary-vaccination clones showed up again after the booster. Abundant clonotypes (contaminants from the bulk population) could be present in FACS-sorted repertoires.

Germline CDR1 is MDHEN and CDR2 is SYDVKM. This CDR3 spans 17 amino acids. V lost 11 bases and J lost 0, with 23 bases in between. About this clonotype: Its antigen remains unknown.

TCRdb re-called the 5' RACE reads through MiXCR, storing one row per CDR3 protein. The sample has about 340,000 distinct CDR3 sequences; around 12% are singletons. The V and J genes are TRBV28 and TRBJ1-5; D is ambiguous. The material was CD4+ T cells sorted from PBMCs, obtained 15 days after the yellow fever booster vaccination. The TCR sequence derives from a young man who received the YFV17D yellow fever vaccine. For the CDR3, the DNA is TGTGCCTCCACGCGGGCAGACCAACTAAGTAGCAATCAGCCCCAGCATTTT. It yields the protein CASTRADQLSSNQPQHF.